Given below is one T cell receptor beta chain in context. Using immunoSEQ multiplex PCR, the repertoire was profiled, and TCRdb retains in-frame clones only, with some absent. The table has about 150,000 clones, 90% to 95% seen once; the top ten hold roughly 1.2%. These data come from a study of T cell responses to AZD1222 COVID-19 vaccine. With 6 bases removed from V and 4 bases from J, the gap between germline ends came to 12 bases. The CDR3 contains 13 residues. The chain recombines TRBV12-3 or TRBV12-4 with TRBJ2-5, with a possible D match to TRBD1 (5 bases). The clonotype was recovered from an adult who received the AZD1222 COVID-19 vaccine. The sequences come from peripheral blood, collected 28 days after the second AZD1222 dose. DNA of the CDR3: TGTGCCAGCAGGGGTCAGGGCGCAGAGACCCAGTACTTC. It translates to CASRGQGAETQYF.